A selection of T cell receptor beta chains follows, all from one sample in a study of T cells of healthy individuals. A single record per CDR3 protein comes from TCRdb applying MiXCR to the 5' RACE reads. Of about 57,000 distinct CDR3 sequences listed, 15% to 20% are singletons. All receptors come from a human donor in good health. Both conserved end residues are part of each CDR3. A D gene is named only where the DNA matches it firmly. Expanded clones are given a class, and other clones once, few, many or no size at all.

j_gene,v_gene,abundance,d_gene,len,CDR3nt,CDR3aa
TRBJ2-1,TRBV11-2,-,TRBD2,16,TGTGCCAGCAGCTCCGAGGGCGCGGGGGGTTACAATGAGCAGTTCTTC,CASSSEGAGGYNEQFF
TRBJ2-7,TRBV7-2,few,-,13,TGTGCCAGCAGCACGTTCATGGGCTACGAGCAGTACTTC,CASSTFMGYEQYF
TRBJ1-5,TRBV28,few,TRBD1,16,TGTGCCAGCAGTCCAACAGGGGGTGGGATGAATCAGCCCCAGCATTTT,CASSPTGGGMNQPQHF
TRBJ2-7,TRBV5-8,-,-,15,TGTGCCAGCAGCTTGGGGCAGGCGGGGTACTACGAGCAGTACTTC,CASSLGQAGYYEQYF
TRBJ2-7,TRBV19,many,-,12,TGTGCCAGTAGTACCCCTAGACAAGGGGTGTACTTC,CASSTPRQGVYF
TRBJ2-7,TRBV7-3,-,-,12,TGTGCCAGCAGCCCCATGGAACTCGAGCAGTACTTC,CASSPMELEQYF
TRBJ2-5,TRBV5-1,many,-,11,TGCGCCAGCAGCTTTCGGGGGACCCAGTACTTC,CASSFRGTQYF
TRBJ2-1,TRBV25-1,many,-,16,TGTGCCAGCAGCGACGGACCCGAACGGTCCTACAATGAGCAGTTCTTC,CASSDGPERSYNEQFF
TRBJ2-1,TRBV15,few,TRBD2,16,TGTGCCACCAGCAGCCCCGGGACTAGCGGGGGGGATGAGCAGTTCTTC,CATSSPGTSGGDEQFF
TRBJ1-5,TRBV20-1,-,-,15,TGCAGTGCTAGAGATAGGGGGGGAGGCAGTCAGCCCCAGCATTTT,CSARDRGGGSQPQHF
TRBJ2-3,TRBV7-8,few,-,15,TGTGCCAGCAGCTTAATACAGGGAAGCACAGATACGCAGTATTTT,CASSLIQGSTDTQYF
TRBJ2-1,TRBV29-1,-,-,11,TGCAGCGTTGACGACCTAAATGAGCAGTTCTTC,CSVDDLNEQFF
TRBJ2-1,TRBV14,once,TRBD2,14,TGTGCCAGCAACCGCCTAGCGGGAGGTCATGAGCAGTTCTTC,CASNRLAGGHEQFF
TRBJ2-7,TRBV20-1,many,TRBD2,16,TGCAGTGCTGGGGGACTAGCTATGGGAGAGGGGTACGAGCAGTACTTC,CSAGGLAMGEGYEQYF
TRBJ2-7,TRBV12-3/TRBV12-4,-,-,15,TGTGCCAGCAGTTTTGCATTATGGGGCCCCTACGAGCAGTACTTC,CASSFALWGPYEQYF
TRBJ2-7,TRBV11-2,-,-,13,TGTGCCAGCAGCTTAGCGCAGGGTAACGAGCAGTACTTC,CASSLAQGNEQYF
TRBJ2-1,TRBV6-2/TRBV6-3,few,TRBD2,15,TGTGCCAGCAGCCCACTAGCGGACAAATACAATGAGCAGTTCTTC,CASSPLADKYNEQFF
TRBJ1-2,TRBV2,few,-,16,TGTGCCAGCAGTGAATCCCGGACAAGTTCTAACTATGGCTACACCTTC,CASSESRTSSNYGYTF
TRBJ2-7,TRBV24-1,few,-,15,TGTGCCACCAGTGATCAATTCAGGGCCCCCTACGAGCAGTACTTC,CATSDQFRAPYEQYF
TRBJ2-1,TRBV7-9,many,TRBD1,14,TGTGCCAGCAGCAATATTAGGGGGCGCATGGAGCAGTTCTTC,CASSNIRGRMEQFF
TRBJ1-3,TRBV4-1,many,TRBD1,17,TGCGCCAGCAGCCGACCAGACCGGACAGGTTCTGGAAACACCATATATTTT,CASSRPDRTGSGNTIYF
TRBJ2-1,TRBV18,many,TRBD1,13,TGTGCCAGCTCACCGTACGGGACAGGGAGGCCGTTCTTC,CASSPYGTGRPFF
TRBJ2-7,TRBV25-1,many,-,16,TGTGCCAGCAGTGATAGTGGAGGGGGGTCACCCTACGAGCAGTACTTC,CASSDSGGGSPYEQYF
TRBJ1-2,TRBV4-2,many,-,14,TGTGCCAGCAGGCGAGACCAGGGGAGCTATGGCTACACCTTC,CASRRDQGSYGYTF
TRBJ2-3,TRBV10-3,few,-,12,TGTGCCATCAAAGCGGAGACAGATACGCAGTATTTT,CAIKAETDTQYF
TRBJ2-6,TRBV15,many,-,14,TGTGCCACCAGACCGGGCTCTGGGGCCAACGTCCTGACTTTC,CATRPGSGANVLTF
TRBJ2-1,TRBV25-1,medium-sized,-,12,TGTGCCAGCAGTGAAACCCTGGGCGAGCAGTTCTTC,CASSETLGEQFF
TRBJ1-1,TRBV20-1,many,TRBD1,13,TGCAGTGCTCCCAGGGGGCTGGACACTGAAGCTTTCTTT,CSAPRGLDTEAFF
TRBJ2-2,TRBV2,few,TRBD2,13,TGTGCCAGCCGGGGGGGTCTCGGAGGGGAGCTGTTTTTT,CASRGGLGGELFF
TRBJ2-2,TRBV5-1,-,-,14,TGCGCCAGCAGCTTTTTAAAGAACACCGGGGAGCTGTTTTTT,CASSFLKNTGELFF
TRBJ2-3,TRBV11-2,-,-,16,TGTGCCAGCAGCTTAGCCGGGGGGCCGGGCACAGATACGCAGTATTTT,CASSLAGGPGTDTQYF
TRBJ2-7,TRBV15,-,-,12,TGTGCCACCAGCGAGGTAGGTGGTGAGCAGTACTTC,CATSEVGGEQYF
TRBJ1-1,TRBV20-1,-,TRBD1,16,TGCAGTGCTCGTGGGGGCAGGGGGGGAGTGAACACTGAAGCTTTCTTT,CSARGGRGGVNTEAFF
TRBJ2-3,TRBV30,-,TRBD2,15,TGTGCCTGGATTTTTGCGGGGGGGCCCACAGATACGCAGTATTTT,CAWIFAGGPTDTQYF
TRBJ2-7,TRBV20-1,few,TRBD2,15,TGCAGTGCTCCAGGGAGGGCGGGACTAGTAGACGAGCAGTACTTC,CSAPGRAGLVDEQYF
TRBJ2-1,TRBV7-6,many,-,13,TGTGCCAGCAGCTTAAACCCCCGAAATGAGCAGTTCTTC,CASSLNPRNEQFF
TRBJ2-1,TRBV5-1,many,-,16,TGCGCCAGCAGATGGAACCGGGACTTAATCTACAATGAGCAGTTCTTC,CASRWNRDLIYNEQFF